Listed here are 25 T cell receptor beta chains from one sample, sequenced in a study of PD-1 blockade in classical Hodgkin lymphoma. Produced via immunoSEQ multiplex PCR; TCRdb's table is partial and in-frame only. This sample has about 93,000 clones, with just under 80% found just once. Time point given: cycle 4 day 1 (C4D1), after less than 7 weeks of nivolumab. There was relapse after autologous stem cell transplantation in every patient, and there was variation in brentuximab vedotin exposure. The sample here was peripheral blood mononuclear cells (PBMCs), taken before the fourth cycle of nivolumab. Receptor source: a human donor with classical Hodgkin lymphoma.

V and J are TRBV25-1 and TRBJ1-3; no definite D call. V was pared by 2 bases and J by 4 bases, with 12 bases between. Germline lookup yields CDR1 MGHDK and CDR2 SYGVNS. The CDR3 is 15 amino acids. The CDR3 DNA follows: TGTGCCAGCAGTGAACATTGGCAGTCGGGAAACACCATATATTTT. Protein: CASSEHWQSGNTIYF.

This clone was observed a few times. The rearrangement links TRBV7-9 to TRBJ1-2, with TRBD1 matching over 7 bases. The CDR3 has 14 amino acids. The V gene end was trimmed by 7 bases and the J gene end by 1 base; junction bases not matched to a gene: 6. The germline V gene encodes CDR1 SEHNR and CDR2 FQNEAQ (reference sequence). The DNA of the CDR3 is TGTGCCAGCACGGAGACAGGGCTTAACTATGGCTACACCTTC. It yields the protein CASTETGLNYGYTF.

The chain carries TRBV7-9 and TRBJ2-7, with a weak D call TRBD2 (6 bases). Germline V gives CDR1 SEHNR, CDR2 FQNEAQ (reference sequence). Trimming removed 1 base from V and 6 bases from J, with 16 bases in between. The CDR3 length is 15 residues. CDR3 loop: CASSLGLGLRPEQYF. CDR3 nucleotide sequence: TGTGCCAGCAGCTTAGGACTGGGACTGAGGCCCGAGCAGTACTTC.

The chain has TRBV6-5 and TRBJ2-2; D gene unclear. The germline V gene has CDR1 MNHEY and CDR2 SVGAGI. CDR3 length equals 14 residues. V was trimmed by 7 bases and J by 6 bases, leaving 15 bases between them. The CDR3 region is CASIGTRVAGELFF. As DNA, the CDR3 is TGTGCCAGCATTGGAACCCGGGTCGCCGGGGAGCTGTTTTTT.

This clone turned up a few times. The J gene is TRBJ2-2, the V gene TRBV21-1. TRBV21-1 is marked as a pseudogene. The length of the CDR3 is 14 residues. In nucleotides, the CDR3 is TGTGCCAGCAGCAAAGAGGACCCCACCGGGGAGCTGTTTTTT. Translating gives CASSKEDPTGELFF.

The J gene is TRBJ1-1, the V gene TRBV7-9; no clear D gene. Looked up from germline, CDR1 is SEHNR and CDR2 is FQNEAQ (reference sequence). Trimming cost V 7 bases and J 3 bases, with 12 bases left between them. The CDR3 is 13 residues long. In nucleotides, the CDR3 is TGTGCCAGCACGAGGAGCCTGGACACTGAAGCTTTCTTT. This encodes CASTRSLDTEAFF.

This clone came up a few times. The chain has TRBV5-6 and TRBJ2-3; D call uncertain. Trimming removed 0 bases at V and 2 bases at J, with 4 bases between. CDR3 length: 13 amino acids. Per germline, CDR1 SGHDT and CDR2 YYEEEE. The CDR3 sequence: CASSLAVTDTQYF. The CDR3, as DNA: TGTGCCAGCAGCTTGGCTGTCACAGATACGCAGTATTTT.

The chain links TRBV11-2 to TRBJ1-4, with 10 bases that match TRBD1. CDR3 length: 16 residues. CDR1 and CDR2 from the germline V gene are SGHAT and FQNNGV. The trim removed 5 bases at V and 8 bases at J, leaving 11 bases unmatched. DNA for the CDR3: TGTGCCAGCAGCCAGACAGGGGGCTCGATCGGAGAAAAACTGTTTTTT. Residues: CASSQTGGSIGEKLFF. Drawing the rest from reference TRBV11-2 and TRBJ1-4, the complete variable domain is EAGVAQSPRYKIIEKRQSVAFWCNPISGHATLYWYQQILGQGPKLLIQFQNNGVVDDSQLPKDRFSAERLKGVDSTLKIQPAKLEDSAVYLCASSQTGGSIGEKLFFGSGTQLSVL.

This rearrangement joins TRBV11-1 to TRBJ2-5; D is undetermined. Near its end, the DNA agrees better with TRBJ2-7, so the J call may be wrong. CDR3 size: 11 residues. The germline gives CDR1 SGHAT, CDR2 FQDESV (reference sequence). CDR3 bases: TGTGCCAGCAGCTTAAACGGCGAGCAGTACTTC. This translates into CASSLNGEQYF.

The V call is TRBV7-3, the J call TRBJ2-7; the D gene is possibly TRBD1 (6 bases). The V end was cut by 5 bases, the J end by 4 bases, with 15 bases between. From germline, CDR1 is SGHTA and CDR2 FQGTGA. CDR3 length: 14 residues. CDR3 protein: CASSITGSRYEQYF. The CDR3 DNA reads TGTGCCAGCAGCATCACAGGGTCTAGGTACGAGCAGTACTTC.

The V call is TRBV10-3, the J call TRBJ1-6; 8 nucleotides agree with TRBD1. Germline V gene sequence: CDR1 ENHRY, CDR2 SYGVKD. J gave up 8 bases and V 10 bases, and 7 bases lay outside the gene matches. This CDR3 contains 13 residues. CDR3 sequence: CATSGTGDSPLHF. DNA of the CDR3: TGTGCCACCTCCGGGACAGGTGATTCACCCCTCCACTTT.

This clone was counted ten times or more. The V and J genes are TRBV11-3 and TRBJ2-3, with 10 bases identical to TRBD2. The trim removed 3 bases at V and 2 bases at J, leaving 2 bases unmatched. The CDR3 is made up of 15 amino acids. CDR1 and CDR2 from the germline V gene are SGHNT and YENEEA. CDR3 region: CASSFGLADTDTQYF. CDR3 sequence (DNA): TGTGCCAGCAGCTTCGGACTAGCGGACACAGATACGCAGTATTTT.

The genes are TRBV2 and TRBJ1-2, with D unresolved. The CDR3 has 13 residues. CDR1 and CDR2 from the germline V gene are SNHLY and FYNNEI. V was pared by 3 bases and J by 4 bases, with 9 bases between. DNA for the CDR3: TGTGCCAGCAGTGAGGAAATTGGCTATGGCTACACCTTC. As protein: CASSEEIGYGYTF.

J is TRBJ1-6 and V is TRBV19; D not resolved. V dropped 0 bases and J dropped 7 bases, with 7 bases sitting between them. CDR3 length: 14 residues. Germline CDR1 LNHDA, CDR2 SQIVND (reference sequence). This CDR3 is CASSIERWNSPLHF. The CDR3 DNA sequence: TGTGCCAGTAGTATAGAGCGATGGAATTCACCCCTCCACTTT. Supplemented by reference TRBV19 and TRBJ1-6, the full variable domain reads DGGITQSPKYLFRKEGQNVTLSCEQNLNHDAMYWYRQDPGQGLRLIYYSQIVNDFQKGDIAEGYSVSREKKESFPLTVTSAQKNPTAFYLCASSIERWNSPLHFGNGTRLTVT.

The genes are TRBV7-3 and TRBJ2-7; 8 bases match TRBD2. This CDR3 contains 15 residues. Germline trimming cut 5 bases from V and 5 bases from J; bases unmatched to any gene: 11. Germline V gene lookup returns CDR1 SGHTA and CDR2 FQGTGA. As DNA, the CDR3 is TGTGCCAGCAGCCGAACTAGCGGACGACGGGACGAGCAGTACTTC. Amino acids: CASSRTSGRRDEQYF.

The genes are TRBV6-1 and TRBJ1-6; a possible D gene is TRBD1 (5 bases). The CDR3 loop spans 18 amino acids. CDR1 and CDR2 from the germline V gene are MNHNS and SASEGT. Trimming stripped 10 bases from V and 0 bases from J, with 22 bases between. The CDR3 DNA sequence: TGTGCCACCACTGAGGGGCGTCACTCTGACTCCTATAATTCACCCCTCCACTTT. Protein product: CATTEGRHSDSYNSPLHF.

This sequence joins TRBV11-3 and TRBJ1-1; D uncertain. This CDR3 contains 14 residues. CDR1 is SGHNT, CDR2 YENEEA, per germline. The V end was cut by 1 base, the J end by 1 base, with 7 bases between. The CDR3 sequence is CASSLGLGNTEAFF. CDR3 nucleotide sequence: TGTGCCAGCAGCTTAGGTTTAGGGAACACTGAAGCTTTCTTT.

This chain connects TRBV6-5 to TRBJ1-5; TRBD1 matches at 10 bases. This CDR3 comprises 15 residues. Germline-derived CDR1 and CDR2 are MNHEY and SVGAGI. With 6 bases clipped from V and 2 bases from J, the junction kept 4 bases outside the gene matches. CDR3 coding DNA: TGTGCCAGCAGAAGGGGGACAGGGGGCAATCAGCCCCAGCATTTT. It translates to CASRRGTGGNQPQHF.

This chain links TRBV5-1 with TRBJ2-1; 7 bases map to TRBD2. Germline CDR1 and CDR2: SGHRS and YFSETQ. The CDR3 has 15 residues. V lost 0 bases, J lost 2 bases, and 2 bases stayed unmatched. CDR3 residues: CASSLVGLAYNEQFF. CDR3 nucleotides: TGCGCCAGCAGCTTGGTCGGACTAGCCTACAATGAGCAGTTCTTC.

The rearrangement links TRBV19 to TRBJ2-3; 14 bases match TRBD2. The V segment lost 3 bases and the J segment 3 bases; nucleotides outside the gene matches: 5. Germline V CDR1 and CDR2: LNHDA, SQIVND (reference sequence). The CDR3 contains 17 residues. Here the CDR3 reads CASSIRLAGGPTDTQYF. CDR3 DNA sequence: TGTGCCAGTAGTATCCGACTAGCGGGGGGGCCAACAGATACGCAGTATTTT.

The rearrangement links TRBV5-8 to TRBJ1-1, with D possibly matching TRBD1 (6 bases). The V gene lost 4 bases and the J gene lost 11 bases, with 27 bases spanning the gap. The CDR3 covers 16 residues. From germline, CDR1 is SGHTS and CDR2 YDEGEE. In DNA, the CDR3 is TGTGCCAGCAGCCAAAATTCAGGGGCCTATCCCAATCGGGCTTTCTTT. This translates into CASSQNSGAYPNRAFF.

CDR3 amino acids: CASSVAGTGGGAGEQYF. DNA of the CDR3: TGTGCCAGCAGCGTAGCAGGAACAGGGGGAGGGGCGGGCGAGCAGTACTTC. The rearrangement joins TRBV9 to TRBJ2-7; D is perhaps TRBD1 (8 bases). Trimming stripped 0 bases from V and 6 bases from J, with 22 bases between. The CDR3 has 17 amino acids. The germline V gene encodes CDR1 SGDLS and CDR2 YYNGEE.

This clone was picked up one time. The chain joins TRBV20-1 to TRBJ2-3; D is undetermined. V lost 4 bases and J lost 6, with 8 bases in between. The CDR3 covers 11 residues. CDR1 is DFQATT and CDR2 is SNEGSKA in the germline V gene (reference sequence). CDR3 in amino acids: CSAKLGDTQYF. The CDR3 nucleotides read TGCAGTGCTAAGCTCGGGGATACGCAGTATTTT.

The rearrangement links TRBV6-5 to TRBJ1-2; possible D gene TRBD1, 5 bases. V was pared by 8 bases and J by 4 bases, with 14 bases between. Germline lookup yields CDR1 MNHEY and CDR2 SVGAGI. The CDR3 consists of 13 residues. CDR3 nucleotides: TGTGCCAGCTCCACGGGGGGAGCCTATGGCTACACCTTC. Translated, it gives CASSTGGAYGYTF.

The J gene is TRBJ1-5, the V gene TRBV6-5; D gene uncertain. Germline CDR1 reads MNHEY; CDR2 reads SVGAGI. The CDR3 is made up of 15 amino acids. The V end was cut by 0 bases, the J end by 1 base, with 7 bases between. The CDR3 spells CASSYSSSSNQPQHF. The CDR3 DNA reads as TGTGCCAGCAGTTACTCGTCCAGCAGCAATCAGCCCCAGCATTTT.